A single sample gave rise to the 27 T cell receptor beta chains below, sequenced in a study of blood T cell repertoires in COVID-19. The repertoire was sequenced with immunoSEQ multiplex PCR; TCRdb's copy has only in-frame clones and lacks some. The repertoire consists of about 230,000 clones, with around 82% occurring once and the leading ten covering approximately 4%. What was sequenced was peripheral blood. The receptors were sampled from a man between 45 and 60 years old with active or convalescent COVID-19.

This chain links TRBV30 with TRBJ1-2; possibly TRBD1 for D (5 bases). This CDR3 is built from 10 residues. Trimming took off 5 bases at V and 9 bases at J, with 10 bases between the two ends. The germline CDR1 and CDR2 sequences are GTSNPN and SVGIG (reference sequence). The CDR3 DNA follows: TGTGCCTGGCAGGGTCCGAGCTACACCTTC. It specifies CAWQGPSYTF.

The chain carries TRBV30 and TRBJ2-3, with 8 bases aligning to TRBD2. The CDR3 totals 16 residues. V lost 0 bases and J lost 0; bases outside the gene matches: 5. The germline CDR1 and CDR2 sequences are GTSNPN and SVGIG (reference sequence). This chain's CDR3 is CAWSVQRGYSTDTQYF. CDR3 in DNA: TGTGCCTGGAGTGTCCAGCGGGGGTACAGCACAGATACGCAGTATTTT.

The V and J genes are TRBV6-6 and TRBJ2-1, with TRBD1 matching 7 bases. The germline gives CDR1 MNHNY, CDR2 SVGAGI (reference sequence). Trimming cost V 7 bases and J 10 bases; bases outside gene matches: 13. This CDR3 is built from 14 residues. CDR3 sequence (DNA): TGTGCCAGCATAGCACAGGGGAATTCTCGGGAGCAGTTCTTC. It yields the protein CASIAQGNSREQFF.

CDR3 region: CASSTERPSGYTF. CDR3 in DNA: TGTGCCAGTAGTACCGAGAGGCCTTCTGGCTACACCTTC. This chain connects TRBV19 to TRBJ1-2; no clear D. V dropped 4 bases and J dropped 7 bases, with 13 bases sitting between them. Germline CDR1 is LNHDA and CDR2 is SQIVND (reference sequence). The CDR3 is made up of 13 amino acids.

This sequence joins TRBV5-5 and TRBJ1-6; 8 bases are shared with TRBD1. The CDR3 covers 16 residues. Germline CDR1 is SGHKS and CDR2 is YYEKEE (reference sequence). Trimming removed 4 bases from V and 5 bases from J; junction bases left unmatched: 8. The CDR3 nucleotides are TGTGCCAGCAGCCATCATGGACAGGGAAATAATTCACCCCTCCACTTT. This sequence encodes CASSHHGQGNNSPLHF.

This chain links TRBV19 with TRBJ1-4; D ambiguous. The CDR3 length is 12 residues. V was pared by 6 bases and J by 10 bases, with 12 bases between. Germline V gives CDR1 LNHDA, CDR2 SQIVND (reference sequence). CDR3 nucleotides: TGTGCCAGTAGCCGGGAAGGTGGAAAACTGTTTTTT. Its translation: CASSREGGKLFF.

CDR3 nucleotide sequence: TGTGCCAGCAGCCGGATAGCGGGGGTATCCTACAATGAGCAGTTCTTC. Residues: CASSRIAGVSYNEQFF. The V and J genes are TRBV7-2 and TRBJ2-1; 9 positions agree with TRBD2. Germline lookup yields CDR1 SGHTA and CDR2 FQGNSA. Trimming at V came to 5 bases and at J to 1 base, leaving 6 bases not matched to a gene. This CDR3 has 16 residues.

The chain recombines TRBV7-6 with TRBJ1-6, with D unclear. Trimming left V 1 base short and J 5 bases short, with 12 bases between. The CDR3 covers 16 residues. Looked up from germline, CDR1 is SGHVS and CDR2 is FNYEAQ. The CDR3 protein is CASSLGRPDNNSPLHF. DNA for the CDR3: TGTGCCAGCAGCTTAGGGAGACCAGATAATAATTCACCCCTCCACTTT. Full variable domain (remainder filled in from reference TRBV7-6 and TRBJ1-6): GAGVSQSPRYKVTKRGQDVALRCDPISGHVSLYWYRQALGQGPEFLTYFNYEAQQDKSGLPNDRFSAERPEGSISTLTIQRTEQRDSAMYRCASSLGRPDNNSPLHFGNGTRLTVT.

J is TRBJ2-7 and V is TRBV9, with TRBD1 matching 7 bases. The V segment lost 0 bases and the J segment 6 bases; nucleotides outside the gene matches: 6. Germline V CDR1 and CDR2: SGDLS, YYNGEE. The CDR3 covers 14 residues. The CDR3 spells CASSVVEGAGEQYF. In DNA, the CDR3 is TGTGCCAGCAGCGTAGTTGAGGGGGCGGGCGAGCAGTACTTC. Filled out from reference TRBV9 and TRBJ2-7, the complete variable domain reads DSGVTQTPKHLITATGQRVTLRCSPRSGDLSVYWYQQSLDQGLQFLIQYYNGEERAKGNILERFSAQQFPDLHSELNLSSLELGDSALYFCASSVVEGAGEQYFGPGTRLTVT.

J is TRBJ2-7 and V is TRBV30; D is unclear. This CDR3 has 12 amino acids. Germline lookup yields CDR1 GTSNPN and CDR2 SVGIG (reference sequence). Trimming pared 3 bases from V and 5 bases from J, leaving 11 bases between. The CDR3 nucleotides are TGTGCCTGGAGGGAAATCCGGGACGAGCAGTACTTC. It translates to CAWREIRDEQYF.

This sequence joins TRBV3-1 (or the pseudogene TRBV3-2) and TRBJ2-5, with D uncertain. The CDR3 is 13 residues long. Germline V gives CDR1 LGHDT, CDR2 YNNKEL (reference sequence). Trimming shortened V by 1 base and J by 5 bases, and 8 bases separated the two germline ends. The CDR3 region is CASSQVIGETQYF. CDR3 DNA sequence: TGTGCCAGCAGCCAAGTGATCGGGGAGACCCAGTACTTC.

The chain uses TRBV11-3 and TRBJ2-7, with D maybe TRBD2 (5 bases). Per the germline V gene, CDR1 is SGHNT and CDR2 is YENEEA. This CDR3 region has 15 residues. The germline V and J ends were trimmed by 4 bases and 6 bases, with 19 bases remaining between them. This CDR3 reads CASSSSGIARGEQYF. The CDR3 nucleotides are TGTGCCAGCAGCTCCTCCGGGATCGCTCGGGGCGAGCAGTACTTC.

The DNA for the CDR3 is TGTGCCAGCAGCTTAGTCGATGGGCAAGCTTTCTTT. Translating it yields CASSLVDGQAFF. This chain connects TRBV11-3 to TRBJ1-1; D call uncertain. The CDR3 spans 12 residues. Trimming left V 1 base short and J 9 bases short, with 9 bases between. Germline V gene data show CDR1 as SGHNT and CDR2 as YENEEA.

V is TRBV6-5 and J is TRBJ2-5; 11 nucleotides match TRBD2. With 5 bases clipped from V and 4 bases from J, the junction kept 3 bases outside the gene matches. CDR1 MNHEY and CDR2 SVGAGI come from the germline V gene. The length of the CDR3 is 14 residues. The CDR3 protein is CASSSGTSGETQYF. DNA of the CDR3: TGTGCCAGCAGTAGCGGGACTAGCGGAGAGACCCAGTACTTC.

The chain combines TRBV24-1 with TRBJ2-3; 13 bases match TRBD2. The CDR3 spans 19 residues. CDR1 is KGHDR and CDR2 is SFDVKD in the germline V gene. Unmatched junction bases numbered 6, after V lost 1 base and J lost 0 bases. CDR3 in amino acids: CATSDFEGLAGISTDTQYF. In DNA form, the CDR3 reads TGTGCCACCAGTGATTTTGAGGGACTAGCGGGGATTAGCACAGATACGCAGTATTTT.

The chain has TRBV7-3 and TRBJ2-1; 12 bases line up with TRBD2. Per germline, CDR1 SGHTA and CDR2 FQGTGA. The CDR3 has 13 amino acids. The V segment lost 5 bases and the J segment 11 bases; nucleotides outside the gene matches: 4. In nucleotides, the CDR3 is TGTGCCAGCAGCCAACTAGCGGGGGGCCAGCAGTTCTTC. Protein sequence: CASSQLAGGQQFF.

This sequence joins TRBV2 and TRBJ1-1; no reliable D call. There are 15 residues in the CDR3. CDR1 is SNHLY, CDR2 FYNNEI, per germline. Trimming stripped 6 bases from V and 1 base from J, with 15 bases between. This CDR3 reads CASSDRWRSNTEAFF. CDR3 coding DNA: TGTGCCAGCAGCGACCGGTGGCGGTCGAACACTGAAGCTTTCTTT.

The chain employs TRBV4-2 and TRBJ2-1; no clear D gene. Germline lookup yields CDR1 LGHNA and CDR2 YNFKEQ. This CDR3 spans 16 amino acids. V shed 0 bases and J shed 0 bases, with 9 bases lying between them. The CDR3 coding sequence is TGTGCCAGCAGCCAAGAAGGAGAGAGCTCCTACAATGAGCAGTTCTTC. It translates to CASSQEGESSYNEQFF.

The chain employs TRBV27 and TRBJ1-2; 7 nucleotides line up with TRBD1. The J segment lost 8 bases and the V segment lost 2 bases, leaving 11 bases of the junction unmatched. CDR3 length: 15 residues. The germline V gene encodes CDR1 MNHEY and CDR2 SMNVEV (reference sequence). The CDR3 region has the DNA TGTGCCAGCAGTTTACTTCCGGGACAGCCTTGGGGCTACACCTTC. Protein: CASSLLPGQPWGYTF.

The chain is built from TRBV4-2 and TRBJ1-2, with a possible D match to TRBD1 (5 bases). CDR3 length: 16 residues. Germline V gene sequence: CDR1 LGHNA, CDR2 YNFKEQ. V was cut by 1 base and J by 6 bases, with 18 bases left in between. The CDR3 spells CASSQALRGGTDGYTF. The CDR3 DNA sequence: TGTGCCAGCAGCCAAGCCCTAAGGGGCGGGACGGATGGCTACACCTTC.

Remarks on this clone: One end of the junction is discordant with germline, which a read error may explain. The CDR3 bases are TGTGCCAGCATTTACGCGGGGGGCCGTACAGATACGCAGTATTTT. Protein product: CASIYAGGRTDTQYF. The J gene is TRBJ2-3, the V gene TRBV6-5; 8 bases agree with TRBD2. Per the germline V gene, CDR1 is MNHEY and CDR2 is SVGAGI. This CDR3 spans 15 amino acids.

This rearrangement joins TRBV7-9 to TRBJ1-4, with 7 positions matching TRBD1. The V and J ends lost 4 bases and 4 bases, in that order; junction bases with no gene match: 3. Germline V gene lookup returns CDR1 SEHNR and CDR2 FQNEAQ (reference sequence). The CDR3 contains 14 residues. The CDR3 DNA reads TGTGCCAGCAGCTCGGACAGGATTAATGAAAAACTGTTTTTT. This translates into CASSSDRINEKLFF.

This clone was found once. This chain joins TRBV19 and TRBJ1-1; possibly TRBD1 for D (5 bases). Trimming took 3 bases from V and 3 from J, leaving 8 bases between them. Germline CDR1 is LNHDA and CDR2 is SQIVND (reference sequence). The CDR3 contains 13 residues. In nucleotides, the CDR3 is TGTGCCAGTAGTATTTTCAGGGACACTGAAGCTTTCTTT. Its protein is CASSIFRDTEAFF.

The CDR3 is CASSSRGGEGTNEKLFF. In DNA, the CDR3 is TGTGCCAGCAGCTCCCGGGGGGGCGAAGGAACTAATGAAAAACTGTTTTTT. J is TRBJ1-4 and V is TRBV7-9; a weak D match, TRBD1 (6 bases). V lost 4 bases and J lost 1, with 16 bases in between. Germline V gene lookup returns CDR1 SEHNR and CDR2 FQNEAQ (reference sequence). This CDR3 comprises 17 residues.

This clone has just a few counts. The chain links TRBV6-5 to TRBJ1-1; D is undetermined. Germline V gene data show CDR1 as MNHEY and CDR2 as SVGAGI. The CDR3 runs to 14 residues. Trimming took 5 bases from V and 3 from J, leaving 13 bases between them. The CDR3 loop reads CASSRDGGDTEAFF. The CDR3 coding sequence is TGTGCCAGCAGTAGAGATGGCGGCGACACTGAAGCTTTCTTT.

V gene TRBV5-4 combines with J gene TRBJ1-1; D is unresolved. Germline values: CDR1 SGHNT, CDR2 YYREEE (reference sequence). The ends were cut back, 4 bases at V and 2 bases at J, with 12 bases in the middle. CDR3 size: 14 residues. CDR3 residues: CASSPTGKNTEAFF. CDR3 coding DNA: TGTGCCAGCAGCCCAACCGGGAAAAACACTGAAGCTTTCTTT.

The chain uses TRBV5-1 and TRBJ2-1; D may be TRBD1 (5 bases). The V end was cut by 5 bases, the J end by 6 bases, with 18 bases between. CDR1 is SGHRS and CDR2 is YFSETQ in the germline V gene. This CDR3 has 15 amino acids. The CDR3 here is CASRKTGNRVNEQFF. Here the CDR3 DNA reads TGCGCCAGCAGGAAAACAGGAAACCGGGTCAATGAGCAGTTCTTC.